Listed here are 21 T cell receptor beta chains from one sample, sequenced in a study of T cell repertoires in cytomegalovirus infection. TCRdb recomputed calls from the reads with MiXCR, one row per CDR3 protein. The sample has approximately 750,000 distinct CDR3 sequences; roughly a third are singletons. Sequences were obtained from PBMCs. The receptors stem from a human donor in good health (CMV status not recorded). Some clones in this sample may be carry-over from other donors' samples.

The rearrangement uses TRBV20-1 and TRBJ1-2; TRBD1 aligns across 7 bases. The CDR3 length is 14 residues. V lost 1 base and J lost 3; bases outside the gene matches: 5. Germline V gene lookup returns CDR1 DFQATT and CDR2 SNEGSKA (reference sequence). The CDR3, as DNA: TGCAGTGCTAGAGTCGGACAGGATTACTATGGCTACACCTTC. Protein sequence: CSARVGQDYYGYTF.

This clonotype has more than one count but fewer than ten. V usage is TRBV6-5 and J usage is TRBJ2-7; 10 positions match TRBD1. V shed 5 bases, J shed 3 bases, and the junction held 7 bases outside the gene matches. CDR3 length: 15 residues. The germline gives CDR1 MNHEY, CDR2 SVGAGI. CDR3 region: CASSTGTGVYYEQYF. CDR3 bases: TGTGCCAGCAGTACGGGGACAGGGGTCTACTACGAGCAGTACTTC.

J is TRBJ2-7 and V is TRBV7-9; D gene uncertain. The ends were cut back, 3 bases at V and 1 base at J, with 7 bases in the middle. The length of the CDR3 is 13 residues. In germline, CDR1 is SEHNR, CDR2 FQNEAQ (reference sequence). The CDR3, as DNA: TGTGCCAGCAGCTTGACATTTTCCTACGAGCAGTACTTC. Translating it yields CASSLTFSYEQYF.

There are a few counts of this clonotype. The CDR3: CASSQSGLGLWSYTF. CDR3 coding DNA: TGTGCCAGCAGTCAATCAGGGCTTGGTCTATGGTCGTACACCTTC. The chain has TRBV12-3 or TRBV12-4 and TRBJ1-2; tentative D call: TRBD1 (5 bases). Trimming took 5 bases from V and 11 from J, leaving 24 bases between them. This CDR3 spans 15 amino acids.

The rearrangement joins TRBV12-3 or TRBV12-4 to TRBJ2-5, with D unresolved. The CDR3 has 12 amino acids. V lost 4 bases and J lost 5, with 8 bases in between. The CDR3 DNA follows: TGTGCCAGCAGTTGGGTAGGGGAGACCCAGTACTTC. Translating it yields CASSWVGETQYF.

DNA for the CDR3: TGTGCCAGCAGTGAGGGGGCAGGAGGGCAGCCGCTGTACTTC. Translated: CASSEGAGGQPLYF. This chain joins TRBV25-1 and TRBJ2-7; the D call may be TRBD1 or TRBD2 (6 bases each). Trimming shortened V by 3 bases and J by 12 bases, and 21 bases separated the two germline ends. The CDR3 extends over 14 amino acids. The V gene's germline CDR1 is MGHDK and CDR2 SYGVNS.

V usage is TRBV29-1 and J usage is TRBJ2-1; 11 nucleotides align to TRBD2. Germline V CDR1 and CDR2: SQVTM, ANQGSEA. V gave up 4 bases and J gave up 3 bases; unmatched junction bases: 20. This CDR3 is 20 amino acids long. The CDR3 sequence is CSVGVLLGNAGTSGYNEQFF. The CDR3 DNA reads TGCAGCGTTGGGGTCTTGTTGGGGAACGCCGGGACTAGCGGCTACAATGAGCAGTTCTTC.

The DNA for the CDR3 is TGTGCCAGCAGTTTATCGGTCGGGGATATACGGGCTAATGAAAAACTGTTTTTT. The encoded protein is CASSLSVGDIRANEKLFF. The V and J genes are TRBV27 and TRBJ1-4, with no clear D. Germline V gene sequence: CDR1 MNHEY, CDR2 SMNVEV (reference sequence). V was cut by 0 bases and J by 3 bases, with 17 bases left in between. The CDR3 runs to 18 residues.

This clonotype was seen more than once but under ten times. CDR3 coding DNA: TGTGCCAGCAGTCCCCGGACAGGCGGGCAGTACTTC. Translated, it gives CASSPRTGGQYF. The chain combines TRBV2 with TRBJ2-7; 7 bases agree with TRBD1. CDR1 is SNHLY and CDR2 is FYNNEI in the germline V gene. The CDR3 extends over 12 amino acids. V gave up 5 bases and J gave up 9 bases; unmatched junction bases: 7. The full variable domain, its missing parts supplied by reference TRBV2 and TRBJ2-7, is EPEVTQTPSHQVTQMGQEVILRCVPISNHLYFYWYRQILGQKVEFLVSFYNNEISEKSEIFDDQFSVERPDGSNFTLKIRSTKLEDSAMYFCASSPRTGGQYFGPGTRLTVT.

Many counts were recorded for this clonotype. The rearrangement links TRBV10-3 to TRBJ1-5; tentatively, D is TRBD1 (6 bases). CDR1 and CDR2 (germline): ENHRY, SYGVKD. Between the trimmed V and J ends, which lost 6 bases and 3 bases, there was a span of 12 bases. There are 14 residues in the CDR3. The CDR3 is CAIRSGQDNQPQHF. In nucleotides, the CDR3 is TGTGCCATCAGGTCGGGACAAGACAATCAGCCCCAGCATTTT.

The rearrangement uses TRBV27 and TRBJ2-7; D is ambiguous. The CDR3 has 12 amino acids. Germline CDR1 and CDR2: MNHEY and SMNVEV (reference sequence). The V end lost 5 bases, the J end lost 2 bases, and 7 bases lay between the germline ends. The CDR3 spells CASSPSTYEQYF. The CDR3 region has the DNA TGTGCCAGCAGTCCAAGCACCTACGAGCAGTACTTC.

This clonotype was detected a few times. The rearrangement uses TRBV29-1 and TRBJ2-5; weak D call: TRBD2 (6 bases). The CDR3 consists of 15 residues. Per the germline V gene, CDR1 is SQVTM and CDR2 is ANQGSEA. With 2 bases removed from V and 4 bases from J, the gap between germline ends came to 17 bases. CDR3 DNA: TGCAGCGTTGAATCCCGGGGGAAGGGAGGAGAGACCCAGTACTTC. Amino acids: CSVESRGKGGETQYF.

This clonotype has ten or more counts. The chain couples TRBV7-2 to TRBJ1-2, with TRBD1 matching 8 bases. This CDR3 spans 14 amino acids. Trimming took 6 bases from V and 5 from J; bases not matched to a gene: 8. CDR1 is SGHTA, CDR2 FQGNSA, per germline. In DNA form, the CDR3 reads TGTGCCAGCAGTTTTGGACAGGGCGGGTATGGCTACACCTTC. Protein product: CASSFGQGGYGYTF.

The rearrangement links TRBV12-3 or TRBV12-4 to TRBJ1-6, with 10 bases that match TRBD1. J lost 7 bases, V lost 6 bases, and 15 bases had no gene match. There are 18 residues in the CDR3. The CDR3 region has the DNA TGTGCCAGCAGCACCGGGACAGGGGCAGCCGGGGGGAATTCACCCCTCCACTTT. It is translated as CASSTGTGAAGGNSPLHF.

The chain joins TRBV6-5 to TRBJ1-6, with 8 bases fitting TRBD1. V trimming: 6 bases; J trimming: 9 bases; junction bases outside the gene matches: 7. Per the germline V gene, CDR1 is MNHEY and CDR2 is SVGAGI. This CDR3 comprises 14 residues. The CDR3 reads CASSITGGGSPLHF. CDR3 bases: TGTGCCAGCAGCATAACAGGGGGTGGTTCACCCCTCCACTTT.

Only a few counts were recorded for this clonotype. The genes are TRBV6-2 or TRBV6-3 and TRBJ1-1, with D possibly TRBD1 on 6 matching bases. Germline V gene lookup returns CDR1 MNHEY and CDR2 SVGEGT. The CDR3 loop spans 13 amino acids. Between the trimmed V and J ends, which lost 5 bases and 3 bases, there was a span of 10 bases. This CDR3 reads CASSITGYTEAFF. CDR3 DNA: TGTGCCAGCAGTATCACAGGGTACACTGAAGCTTTCTTT.

The V and J genes are TRBV20-1 and TRBJ2-7; 8 bases map to TRBD2. The V gene end was trimmed by 4 bases and the J gene end by 2 bases; junction bases not matched to a gene: 7. Looked up from germline, CDR1 is DFQATT and CDR2 is SNEGSKA (reference sequence). This CDR3 comprises 14 residues. CDR3 DNA: TGCAGTGCTATAGCTTCTAGCGGGCCCTACGAGCAGTACTTC. Amino acid sequence: CSAIASSGPYEQYF.

The chain joins TRBV10-3 to TRBJ2-1; 7 bases fit TRBD1. Germline trimming cut 2 bases from V and 5 bases from J; bases unmatched to any gene: 6. Germline assignment: CDR1 ENHRY and CDR2 SYGVKD. The CDR3 spans 15 residues. CDR3 bases: TGTGCCATCAGTGAGCCCGGGACAGTGAACAATGAGCAGTTCTTC. Protein sequence: CAISEPGTVNNEQFF.

This chain links TRBV28 with TRBJ2-7; TRBD2 agrees at 8 bases. Germline CDR1 reads MDHEN; CDR2 reads SYDVKM. The CDR3 length is 11 residues. The CDR3 region has the DNA TGTGTCATACGGGGGGGTAACGAGCAGTACTTC. Its translation is CVIRGGNEQYF.

In the case of this clonotype: The junction and the germline gene differ at one end; a read error may be behind it. The gene calls are TRBV9 and TRBJ1-1; TRBD1 aligns across 7 bases. The germline V gene has CDR1 SGDLS and CDR2 YYNGEE. The CDR3 has 15 amino acids. The CDR3 DNA reads as TGTGCCAGCAGCGTAGAAGGGGGCGCTTCCACTGAAGCTTTATTT. Encoded protein: CASSVEGGASTEALF. Full variable domain (missing parts from reference TRBV9 and TRBJ1-1): DSGVTQTPKHLITATGQRVTLRCSPRSGDLSVYWYQQSLDQGLQFLIQYYNGEERAKGNILERFSAQQFPDLHSELNLSSLELGDSALYFCASSVEGGASTEALFGQGTRLTVV.

This clonotype occurred a few times. The gene calls are TRBV28 and TRBJ1-2; D is perhaps TRBD1 (5 bases). CDR3 length: 14 residues. Trimming stripped 0 bases from V and 4 bases from J, with 9 bases between. The germline CDR1 and CDR2 sequences are MDHEN and SYDVKM. The CDR3 region has the DNA TGTGCCAGCAGTTTATGGGGGGACTTCTATGGCTACACCTTC. It encodes CASSLWGDFYGYTF.